Detailed here is one T cell receptor (beta chain). Using its own MiXCR run on the 5' RACE reads, TCRdb lists one record per CDR3 protein. The table shows 59,000 or so distinct CDR3 sequences, with more than 9.5% occurring only once. Trimming pared 6 bases from V and 3 bases from J, leaving 9 bases between. Germline CDR1 and CDR2: MNHEY and SVGEGT. This CDR3 has 12 residues. The data were obtained in a study of neurological immune-mediated disorders. The receptor's source is a woman aged 60-70 years with HTLV-1-associated myelopathy (HAM/TSP). V usage is TRBV6-2 or TRBV6-3 and J usage is TRBJ2-7; D gene uncertain. Specimen: PBMCs. The chain's CDR3 is CASRDSHYEQYF. CDR3 sequence (DNA): TGTGCCAGCAGAGACTCACACTACGAGCAGTACTTC.